The T cell receptor beta chain under discussion was sequenced for a study of blood T cell repertoires in COVID-19. On the study more broadly: Specimens from acute and convalescent COVID-19 originated in the United States, Italy and Spain.

Cohorts were based on clinical histories the participants reported. Those designated as exposed participants met a COVID-19 case within 2 weeks before study entry. Original methodology: Scientists estimated how many nucleated cells there were by amplifying reference gene primers. Measured with immunoSEQ multiplex PCR; TCRdb has only the in-frame clones, and not every one. V, J and clone size are taken as reported in that table, and D and trimming were inferred from the DNA itself. The profile shows roughly 250,000 clones, around nine tenths of them singletons. Sequenced: PBMCs or T cells enriched from blood (not recorded which). This receptor was identified in a middle-aged woman who had been exposed to COVID-19.

Written as DNA, the CDR3 is TGTGCCAGCAGTGATAGGACAATCTACGAGCAGTACTTC. It specifies CASSDRTIYEQYF. This rearrangement joins TRBV25-1 to TRBJ2-7; the D gene is possibly TRBD1 (5 bases). V was clipped by 3 bases and J by 3 bases, with 9 bases between them. Germline assignment: CDR1 MGHDK and CDR2 SYGVNS. This CDR3 contains 13 residues.